This T cell receptor (beta chain) comes out of a study of early T cells in non-severe SARS-CoV-2 infection. This clonotype was counted many times. The CDR3 totals 12 residues. V was trimmed by 7 bases and J by 0 bases, leaving 6 bases between them. Germline V gives CDR1 SGHTA, CDR2 FQGNSA. One entry per CDR3 protein, called by TCRdb with MiXCR from the 5' RACE reads. Among approximately 85,000 distinct CDR3 sequences listed, approximately 13% were seen once. This rearrangement joins TRBV7-2 to TRBJ2-5; D gene ambiguous. The sequence was obtained from an adult who was a healthcare worker with PCR-confirmed SARS-CoV-2 infection or an uninfected control (not recorded which). Material: whole blood. CDR3 protein: CASKPYQETQYF. The CDR3 nucleotides are TGTGCCAGCAAGCCGTACCAAGAGACCCAGTACTTC.